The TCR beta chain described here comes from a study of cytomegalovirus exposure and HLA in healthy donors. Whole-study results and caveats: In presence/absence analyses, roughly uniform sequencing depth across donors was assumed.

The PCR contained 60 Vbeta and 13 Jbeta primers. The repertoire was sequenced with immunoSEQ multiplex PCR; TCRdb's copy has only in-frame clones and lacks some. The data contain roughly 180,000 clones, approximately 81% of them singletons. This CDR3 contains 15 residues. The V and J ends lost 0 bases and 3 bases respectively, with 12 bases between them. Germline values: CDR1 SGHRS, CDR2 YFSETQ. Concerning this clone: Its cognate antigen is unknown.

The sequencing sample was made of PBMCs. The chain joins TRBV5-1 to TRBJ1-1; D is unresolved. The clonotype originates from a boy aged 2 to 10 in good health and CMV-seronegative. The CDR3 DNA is TGCGCCAGCAGCTTGGGGAGGGCGCCGTACACTGAAGCTTTCTTT. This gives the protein CASSLGRAPYTEAFF.